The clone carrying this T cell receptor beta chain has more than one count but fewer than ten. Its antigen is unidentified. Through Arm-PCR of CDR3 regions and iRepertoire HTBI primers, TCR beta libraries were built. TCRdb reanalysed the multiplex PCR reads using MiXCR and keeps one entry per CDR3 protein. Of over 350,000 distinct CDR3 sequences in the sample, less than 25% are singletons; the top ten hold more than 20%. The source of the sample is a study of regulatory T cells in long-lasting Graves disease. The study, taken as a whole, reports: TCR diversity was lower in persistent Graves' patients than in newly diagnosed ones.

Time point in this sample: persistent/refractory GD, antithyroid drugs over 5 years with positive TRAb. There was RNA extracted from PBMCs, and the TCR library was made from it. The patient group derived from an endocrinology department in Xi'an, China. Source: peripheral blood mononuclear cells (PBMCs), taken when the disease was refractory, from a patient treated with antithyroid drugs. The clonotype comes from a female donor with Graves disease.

The CDR3 protein is CASSYPGTGNNQPQHF. DNA of the CDR3: TGTGCCAGCAGTTACCCCGGGACAGGGAACAATCAGCCCCAGCATTTT. V gene TRBV6-2 or TRBV6-3 combines with J gene TRBJ1-5, with 9 bases that match TRBD1. The junction had 5 bases not matched to a gene; V was cut back by 2 bases and J by 3 bases. Germline V gives CDR1 MNHEY, CDR2 SVGEGT. There are 16 residues in the CDR3.